This TCR beta chain was recorded in a study of shared clonotypes between healthy human individuals (dated by TCRdb to 2019 to 2021). The study in broad terms: The cohort included a few men and a couple of women between 18 and 49 years of age. Per donor, three plates each were used for CD4 naive and CD4 memory, two for CD8 naive, and one for CD8 memory. To estimate repertoire size and how much clonotypes are shared between individuals, the study performed deep sequencing of blood TCR repertoires from roughly five healthy adults. To increase sequencing depth and limit assay-specific biases, different laboratories used diverse techniques to prepare libraries and sequence TCR repertoires. Between about 0.85 and 8.9 billion PBMCs per donor were obtained by leukapheresis. The full study reports these points: Only blood was sampled, and tissue TCR repertoires likely differ from those in blood. Clonotypes shared by all four sorted-subset donors showed higher generation probabilities than non-shared clonotypes. Because the study included only a small number of donors, the genetic and exposure-history diversity represented was limited. Estimated clonotype richness was generally larger for naive than for memory subsets. When several donors were compared, the shared fraction of clonotypes was roughly 4.8% for naive CD4, 3.5% to 4% for naive CD8, 2.3% for memory CD4, and 0.35% to 0.5% for memory CD8. Even with the large sequencing depth, rarefaction of the sorted-subset datasets indicated that sequencing was incomplete. Pairwise subsampling indicated that sequencing depth was expected to affect the degree of clonotype sharing among donors.

Including the terminal cysteine and phenylalanine, the CDR3 comprises 16 residues. Only the CDR3 DNA is retained, 48 bases long and in frame from the first base. V lost 0 bases and J lost 4 bases; the stretch between them is 14 bases long. The germline V gene sets CDR1 to SGHRS and CDR2 to YFSETQ. Using the deep immunoSEQ assay, TCR CDR3 regions were amplified from genomic DNA by multiplex PCR. Genomic DNA extracted from each cell subset was distributed evenly over all wells of several immunoSEQ 96-well plates, and each plate served as one replicate. For sorted subsets, each replicate PCR was loaded with around 220 ng genomic DNA, equivalent to 25,000 to 35,000 T cell genomes. Purified libraries were quantified with a Qubit 3.0 fluorometer, sized on a Bioanalyzer 2100, and re-quantified with the KAPA Library Quantification kit. A separate single-read 150-cycle Illumina NextSeq 550 flow cell was used to sequence each immunoSEQ 96-well plate. As for how the authors treated the data: Because only junctional sequences without quality scores were contained in the immunoSEQ output, filtering matching that applied to full-length reads could not be performed. Sequences were annotated with PyIR, a Python wrapper for IgBLAST v1.9, and V/J genes and CDR3 were assigned using IMGT germline references. Any read was removed if the V/J assignment was weak (E-value above 1e-6), the CDR3 was missing, or the read contained stop codons, out-of-frame junctions, or ambiguous translated residues. A V3J clonotype was defined by an identical inferred V gene, J gene, and CDR3 amino acid sequence. Percentage overlap between repertoires was computed as shared unique clonotypes divided by the size of the smaller repertoire. RTK rarefaction, the Chao1 estimator, and Recon v2.1 estimates of unobserved clonotypes were used to assess repertoire richness. Generation probabilities were computed with OLGA for all TCRbeta clonotypes obtained by the gDNA method from four donors. The source is immuneACCESS, and TCRdb retained only in-frame sequences with V and J called. Part of the clones is not carried over; for the studies checked, unresolved V genes explain less than half of this, and the remainder is unexplained. The V and J calls and clone size come from that table; D and trimming were worked out from the DNA. In all, the sample holds some 1.4 million clones, and around 95% of those were seen once. The ten biggest clones cover about 1% of the sample.

As for this clone: This receptor's antigen is unknown. No qualities accompany the bases; no much larger clone lies one base away.

The donors were healthy, HIV-negative adults with no recently reported acute infections or vaccinations. Every donor was a Caucasian adult living in Nashville, Tennessee, USA. CD4+ T cells were enriched through magnetic negative selection, after which naive cells were positively selected on CD45RA and the remaining negative fraction served as the memory subset. After blood collection by leukapheresis, PBMCs were isolated using Ficoll-Histopaque density gradient centrifugation and then cryopreserved in the vapor phase of liquid nitrogen. Analytical flow cytometry was used to check the purity and quantity of each magnetically sorted T cell population. From each sorted fraction, genomic DNA was isolated and quantified by UV absorbance on a Nanodrop 2000c.

What was sequenced was naive CD4+ T cells sorted from blood. The label giving this sample's cell subset or site can be read as: CD45RA+ positively selected. This TCR was recovered from a man between 25 and 39 years old in good health. The chain was built from TRBV5-1 and TRBJ1-3; possibly the D gene is TRBD1, per 5 matching bases. This receptor carries the CDR3 CASSLAGSNFGNTIYF. At the DNA level, the sequence is TGCGCCAGCAGCTTGGCAGGGTCCAACTTCGGAAACACCATATATTTT.